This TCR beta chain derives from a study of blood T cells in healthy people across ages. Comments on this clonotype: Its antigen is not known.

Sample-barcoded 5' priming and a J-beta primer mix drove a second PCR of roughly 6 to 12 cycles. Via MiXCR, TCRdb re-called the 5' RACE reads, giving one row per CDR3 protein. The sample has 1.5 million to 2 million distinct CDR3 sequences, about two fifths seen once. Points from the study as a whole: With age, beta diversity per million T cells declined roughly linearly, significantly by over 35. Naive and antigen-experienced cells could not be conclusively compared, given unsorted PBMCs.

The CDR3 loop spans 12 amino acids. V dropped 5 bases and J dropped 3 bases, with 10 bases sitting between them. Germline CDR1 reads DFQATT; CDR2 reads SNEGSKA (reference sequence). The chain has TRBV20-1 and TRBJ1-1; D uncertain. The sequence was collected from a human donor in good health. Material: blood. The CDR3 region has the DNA TGCAGTGCTGCGGACGGATACACTGAAGCTTTCTTT. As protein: CSAADGYTEAFF.